The T cell receptor (beta chain) under discussion was sequenced for a study of spatial heterogeneity in lung cancer. Study as a whole: The mean occurrence of each unique TCR and UMI combination in raw reads exceeded nine.

This clonotype has ten or more counts. What it binds is unknown. Germline CDR1 KGHSH, CDR2 LQKENI. The CDR3 contains 12 residues. With 5 bases removed from V and 7 bases from J, the gap between germline ends came to 12 bases. Regarding time point: sample taken at primary tumor resection. The donor group consisted of some 70 patients who had untreated, early-stage non-small cell lung cancer. The sequenced material consisted of unsorted whole RNA from tumor, nontumor lung or frozen PBMC. Study-level results: The number of expanded tumor alpha and beta chains correlated with mutation number.

A distinct unique molecular identifier was carried by each TCR cDNA molecule. One entry per CDR3 protein results from TCRdb running MiXCR on the 5' RACE reads. The sample consists of several thousand distinct CDR3 sequences, less than 5% of them appearing once. The chain combines TRBV18 with TRBJ2-7; no reliable D call. Sequenced here: lung tumor tissue, sampled at surgery. The source of this sequence is a female donor with early-stage non-small cell lung cancer. CDR3 nucleotides: TGTGCCAGCTCAACAGCCGGACCTGAGCAGTACTTC. The encoded protein is CASSTAGPEQYF.